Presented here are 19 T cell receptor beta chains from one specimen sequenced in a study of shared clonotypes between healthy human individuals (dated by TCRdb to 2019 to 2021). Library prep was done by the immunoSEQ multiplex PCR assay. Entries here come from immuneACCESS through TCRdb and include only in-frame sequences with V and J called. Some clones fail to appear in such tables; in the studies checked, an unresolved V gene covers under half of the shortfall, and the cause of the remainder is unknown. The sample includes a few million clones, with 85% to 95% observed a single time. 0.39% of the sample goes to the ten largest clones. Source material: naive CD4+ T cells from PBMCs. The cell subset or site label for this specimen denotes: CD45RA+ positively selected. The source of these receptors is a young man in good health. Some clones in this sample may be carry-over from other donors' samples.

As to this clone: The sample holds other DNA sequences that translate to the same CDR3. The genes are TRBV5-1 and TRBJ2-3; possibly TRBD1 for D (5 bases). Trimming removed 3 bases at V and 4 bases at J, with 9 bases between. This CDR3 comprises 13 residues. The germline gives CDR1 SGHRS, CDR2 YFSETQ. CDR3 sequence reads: CASSSGSSDTQYF. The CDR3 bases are TGCGCCAGCAGCTCAGGGTCGTCAGATACGCAGTATTTT. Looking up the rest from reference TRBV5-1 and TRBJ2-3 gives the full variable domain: KAGVTQTPRYLIKTRGQQVTLSCSPISGHRSVSWYQQTPGQGLQFLFEYFSETQRNKGNFPGRFSGRQFSNSRSEMNVSTLELGDSALYLCASSSGSSDTQYFGPGTRLTVL.

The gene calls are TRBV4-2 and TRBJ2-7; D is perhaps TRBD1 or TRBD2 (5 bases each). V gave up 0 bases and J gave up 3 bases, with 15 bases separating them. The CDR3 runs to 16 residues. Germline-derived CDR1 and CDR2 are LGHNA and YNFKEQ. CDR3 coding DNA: TGTGCCAGCAGCCAAGATCCGGGACGGTCGTACTACGAGCAGTACTTC. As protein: CASSQDPGRSYYEQYF.

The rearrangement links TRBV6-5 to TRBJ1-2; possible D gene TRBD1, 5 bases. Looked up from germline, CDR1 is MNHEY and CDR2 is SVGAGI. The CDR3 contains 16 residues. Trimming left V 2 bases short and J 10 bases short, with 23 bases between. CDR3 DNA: TGTGCCAGCAGTTACCGCCCGGCAGGGATCCCGGGTGACTACACCTTC. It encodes CASSYRPAGIPGDYTF.

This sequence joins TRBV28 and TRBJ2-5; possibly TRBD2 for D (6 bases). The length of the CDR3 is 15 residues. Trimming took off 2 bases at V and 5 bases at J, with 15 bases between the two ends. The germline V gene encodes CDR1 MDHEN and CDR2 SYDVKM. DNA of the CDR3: TGTGCCAGCAGTTTAGAGGATGCGGGGTGGGAGACCCAGTACTTC. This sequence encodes CASSLEDAGWETQYF.

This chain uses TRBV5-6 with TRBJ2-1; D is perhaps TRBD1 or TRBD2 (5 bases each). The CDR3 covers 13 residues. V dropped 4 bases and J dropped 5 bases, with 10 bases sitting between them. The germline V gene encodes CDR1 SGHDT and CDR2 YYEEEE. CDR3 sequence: CASSLQGDNEQFF. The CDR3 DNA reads TGTGCCAGCAGCCTCCAGGGAGACAATGAGCAGTTCTTC.

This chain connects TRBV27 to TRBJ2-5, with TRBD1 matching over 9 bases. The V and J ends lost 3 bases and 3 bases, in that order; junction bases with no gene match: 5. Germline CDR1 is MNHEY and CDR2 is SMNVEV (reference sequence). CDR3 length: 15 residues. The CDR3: CASSLVGQGKETQYF. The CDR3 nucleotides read TGTGCCAGCAGTTTGGTTGGACAGGGGAAAGAGACCCAGTACTTC.

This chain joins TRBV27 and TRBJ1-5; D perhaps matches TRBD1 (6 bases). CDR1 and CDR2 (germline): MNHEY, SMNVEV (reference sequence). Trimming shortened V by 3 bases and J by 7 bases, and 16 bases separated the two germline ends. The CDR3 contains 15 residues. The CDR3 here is CASSFPGHSVQPQHF. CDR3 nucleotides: TGTGCCAGCAGTTTCCCGGGACACTCAGTCCAGCCCCAGCATTTT.

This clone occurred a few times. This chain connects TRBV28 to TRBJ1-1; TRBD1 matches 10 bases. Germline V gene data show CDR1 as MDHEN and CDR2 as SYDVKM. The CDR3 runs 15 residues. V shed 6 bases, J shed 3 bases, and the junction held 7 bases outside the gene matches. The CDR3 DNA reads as TGTGCCAGCAGCACTGCCGGGACAGGGGACACTGAAGCTTTCTTT. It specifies CASSTAGTGDTEAFF.

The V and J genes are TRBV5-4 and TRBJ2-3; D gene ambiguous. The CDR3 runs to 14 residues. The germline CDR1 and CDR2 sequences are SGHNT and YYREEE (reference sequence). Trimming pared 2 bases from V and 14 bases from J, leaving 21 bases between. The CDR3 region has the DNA TGTGCCAGCAGCTTATCACAGATCCCTGCGAGTAGGTATTTT. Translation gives CASSLSQIPASRYF.

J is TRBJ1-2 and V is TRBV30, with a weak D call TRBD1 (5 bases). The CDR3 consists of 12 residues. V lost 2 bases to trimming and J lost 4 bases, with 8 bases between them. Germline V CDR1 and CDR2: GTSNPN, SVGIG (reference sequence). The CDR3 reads CAWSLDIYGYTF. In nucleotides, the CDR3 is TGTGCCTGGAGTTTGGACATCTATGGCTACACCTTC.

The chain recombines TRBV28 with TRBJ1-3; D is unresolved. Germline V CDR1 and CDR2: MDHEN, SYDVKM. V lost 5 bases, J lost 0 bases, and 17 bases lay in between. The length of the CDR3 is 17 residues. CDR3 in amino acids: CASSPKPLRISGNTIYF. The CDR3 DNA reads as TGTGCCAGCAGTCCGAAGCCCTTGAGAATCTCTGGAAACACCATATATTTT.

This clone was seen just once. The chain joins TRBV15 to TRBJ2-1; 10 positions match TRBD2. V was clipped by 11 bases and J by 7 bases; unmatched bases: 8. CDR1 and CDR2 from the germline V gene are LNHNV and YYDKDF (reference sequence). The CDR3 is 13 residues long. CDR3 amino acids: CASRGSGRNEQFF. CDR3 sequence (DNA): TGTGCCTCTCGGGGTAGCGGGAGGAATGAGCAGTTCTTC.

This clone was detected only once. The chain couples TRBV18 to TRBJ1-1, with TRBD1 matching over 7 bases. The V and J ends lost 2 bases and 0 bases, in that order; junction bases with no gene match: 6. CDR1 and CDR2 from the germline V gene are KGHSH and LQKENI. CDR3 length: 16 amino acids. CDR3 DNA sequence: TGTGCCAGCTCACCAAATAGACAGGGAATGAACACTGAAGCTTTCTTT. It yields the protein CASSPNRQGMNTEAFF.

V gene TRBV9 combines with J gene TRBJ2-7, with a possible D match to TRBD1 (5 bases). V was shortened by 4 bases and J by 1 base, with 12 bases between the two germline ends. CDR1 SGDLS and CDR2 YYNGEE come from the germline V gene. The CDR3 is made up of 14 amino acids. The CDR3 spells CASSKMGLSYEQYF. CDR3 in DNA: TGTGCCAGCAGCAAGATGGGGCTATCCTACGAGCAGTACTTC.

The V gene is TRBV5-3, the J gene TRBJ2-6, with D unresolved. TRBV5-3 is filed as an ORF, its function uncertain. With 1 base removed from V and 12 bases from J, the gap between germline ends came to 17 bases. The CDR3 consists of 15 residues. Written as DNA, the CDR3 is TGTGCCAGAAGCTTGAAAAGGCCAAGGGTCCCCGTCCTGACTTTC. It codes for CARSLKRPRVPVLTF.

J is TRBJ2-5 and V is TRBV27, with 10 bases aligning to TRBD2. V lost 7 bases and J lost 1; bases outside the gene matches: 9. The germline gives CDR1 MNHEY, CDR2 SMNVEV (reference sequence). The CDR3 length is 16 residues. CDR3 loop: CASKTSGERGQETQYF. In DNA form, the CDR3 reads TGTGCCAGCAAAACTAGCGGGGAGAGGGGCCAAGAGACCCAGTACTTC.

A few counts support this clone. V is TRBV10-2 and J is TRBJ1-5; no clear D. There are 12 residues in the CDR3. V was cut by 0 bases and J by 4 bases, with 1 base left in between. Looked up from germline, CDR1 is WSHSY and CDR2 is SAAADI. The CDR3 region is CASSESNQPQHF. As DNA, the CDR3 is TGCGCCAGCAGTGAGTCGAATCAGCCCCAGCATTTT.

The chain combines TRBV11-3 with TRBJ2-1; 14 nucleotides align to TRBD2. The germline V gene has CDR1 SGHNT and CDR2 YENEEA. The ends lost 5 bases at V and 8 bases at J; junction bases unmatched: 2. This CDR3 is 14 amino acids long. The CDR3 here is CASSPGLAGDEQFF. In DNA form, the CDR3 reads TGTGCCAGCAGCCCGGGACTAGCGGGAGATGAGCAGTTCTTC. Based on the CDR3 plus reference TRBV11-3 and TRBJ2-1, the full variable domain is EAGVVQSPRYKIIEKKQPVAFWCNPISGHNTLYWYLQNLGQGPELLIRYENEEAVDDSQLPKDRFSAERLKGVDSTLKIQPAELGDSAVYLCASSPGLAGDEQFFGPGTRLTVL.

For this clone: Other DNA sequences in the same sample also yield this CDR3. Here the CDR3 reads CASSEGQAYEQYF. The CDR3 nucleotides read TGTGCCAGCTCAGAGGGACAAGCCTACGAGCAGTACTTC. The J gene is TRBJ2-7, the V gene TRBV18; the D gene is possibly TRBD1 (6 bases). Germline V gene data show CDR1 as KGHSH and CDR2 as LQKENI. The V end lost 5 bases, the J end lost 2 bases, and 10 bases lay between the germline ends. The CDR3 is 13 residues long.